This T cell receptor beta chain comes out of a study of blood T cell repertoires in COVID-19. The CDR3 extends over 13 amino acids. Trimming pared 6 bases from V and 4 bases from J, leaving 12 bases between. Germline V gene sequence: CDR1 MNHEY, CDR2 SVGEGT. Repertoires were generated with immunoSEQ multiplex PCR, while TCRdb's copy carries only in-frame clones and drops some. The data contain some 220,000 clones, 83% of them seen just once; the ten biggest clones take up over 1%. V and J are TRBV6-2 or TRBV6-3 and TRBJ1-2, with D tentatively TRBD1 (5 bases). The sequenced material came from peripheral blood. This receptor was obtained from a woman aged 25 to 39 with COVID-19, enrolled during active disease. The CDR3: CASSRPGVYGYTF. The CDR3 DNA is TGTGCCAGCAGCCGGCCGGGGGTCTATGGCTACACCTTC.